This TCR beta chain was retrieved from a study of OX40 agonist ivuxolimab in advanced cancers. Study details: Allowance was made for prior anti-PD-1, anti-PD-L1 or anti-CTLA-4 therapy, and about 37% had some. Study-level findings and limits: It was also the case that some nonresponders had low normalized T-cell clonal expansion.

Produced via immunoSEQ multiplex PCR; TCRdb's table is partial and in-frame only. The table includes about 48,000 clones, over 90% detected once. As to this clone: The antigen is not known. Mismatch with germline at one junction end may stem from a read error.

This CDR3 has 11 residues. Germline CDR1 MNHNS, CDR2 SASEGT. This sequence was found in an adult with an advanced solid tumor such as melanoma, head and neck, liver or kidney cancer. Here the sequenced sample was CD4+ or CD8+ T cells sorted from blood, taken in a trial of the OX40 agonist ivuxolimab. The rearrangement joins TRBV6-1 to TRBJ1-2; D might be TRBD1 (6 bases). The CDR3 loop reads CVSGGSYGYTF. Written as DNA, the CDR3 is TGTGTCAGCGGGGGCAGCTATGGCTACACCTTC.